The 31 T cell receptor beta chains in this list originate from one sample, sequenced in a study of blood T cell repertoires in COVID-19. Assay: immunoSEQ multiplex PCR; the TCRdb copy retains only in-frame clones and omits some. The data contain some 130,000 clones, more than 70% of them singletons. Sequencing was done on a sample of peripheral blood. The receptors derive from a man aged 45-60 years with acute or convalescent COVID-19.

This clone was detected a few times. This chain links TRBV18 with TRBJ1-2; D might be TRBD1 (6 bases). Per the germline V gene, CDR1 is KGHSH and CDR2 is LQKENI. This CDR3 is built from 14 residues. V lost 2 bases and J lost 8, with 15 bases in between. CDR3 nucleotides: TGTGCCAGCTCACCAGAGGCAGGGGAAAGCGGCTACACCTTC. Its translation is CASSPEAGESGYTF.

This chain connects TRBV5-4 to TRBJ2-1; TRBD1 aligns across 9 bases. The V gene end was trimmed by 4 bases and the J gene end by 4 bases; junction bases not matched to a gene: 9. The germline gives CDR1 SGHNT, CDR2 YYREEE (reference sequence). The CDR3 has 16 residues. Written as DNA, the CDR3 is TGTGCCAGCAGCCCTTTACAGGGGGCGCAATACAATGAGCAGTTCTTC. Protein product: CASSPLQGAQYNEQFF.

The chain employs TRBV29-1 and TRBJ2-1; D remains unclear. The V and J ends lost 3 bases and 3 bases respectively, with 6 bases between them. CDR1 and CDR2 from the germline V gene are SQVTM and ANQGSEA. The CDR3 spans 12 residues. The CDR3 nucleotides read TGCAGCGTTGACAGGAACTACAATGAGCAGTTCTTC. It specifies CSVDRNYNEQFF.

The gene calls are TRBV6-5 and TRBJ2-6, with a tentative D call TRBD2 (5 bases). With 0 bases removed from V and 2 bases from J, the gap between germline ends came to 8 bases. The germline gives CDR1 MNHEY, CDR2 SVGAGI. The CDR3 has 16 residues. The CDR3 loop is CASSYSMGAGANVLTF. CDR3 DNA: TGTGCCAGCAGTTACTCGATGGGAGCTGGGGCCAACGTCCTGACTTTC.

The gene calls are TRBV12-2 and TRBJ2-2; the table assigns TRBD2, which was not confirmed against the DNA. TRBV12-2 is deemed a pseudogene. CDR3 length: 15 residues. In nucleotides, the CDR3 is TGTGCAAGTCGCTTTAGCGGGACGTACACCGGGGAGCTGTTTTTT. It is translated as CASRFSGTYTGELFF.

This clone showed up just once. This chain uses TRBV5-8 with TRBJ2-4; no definite D call. Per the germline V gene, CDR1 is SGHTS and CDR2 is YDEGEE. The CDR3 has 16 residues. V gave up 4 bases and J gave up 0 bases, with 14 bases separating them. CDR3 sequence (DNA): TGTGCCAGCAGCCCGCCTCACTCACTAGCCAAAAACATTCAGTACTTC. It is translated as CASSPPHSLAKNIQYF.

Turning to this clone: A read error may produce the germline difference seen at one junction end. V gene TRBV12-3 or TRBV12-4 combines with J gene TRBJ1-5, with D possibly TRBD1 on 6 matching bases. The CDR3 has 13 amino acids. The DNA of the CDR3 is TGTGCCAGCACTTTACAGGGAAAACAGCCCCAGCATTTT. Its protein product is CASTLQGKQPQHF.

The CDR3 spells CASSPRQGGNTIYF. The CDR3 coding sequence is TGTGCCAGCAGCCCTCGGCAGGGAGGAAACACCATATATTTT. The genes are TRBV13 and TRBJ1-3; TRBD1 is a possible D gene (5 bases). Trimming removed 5 bases from V and 4 bases from J, with 12 bases in between. Germline V gives CDR1 PRHDT, CDR2 FYEKMQ (reference sequence). The CDR3 totals 14 residues.

The V and J genes are TRBV2 and TRBJ2-2; D call uncertain. In germline, CDR1 is SNHLY, CDR2 FYNNEI. This CDR3 is 12 amino acids long. V was shortened by 8 bases and J by 8 bases, with 12 bases between the two germline ends. CDR3 loop: CASLDRSGELFF. The CDR3 nucleotides read TGTGCCAGCCTAGATCGGTCAGGGGAGCTGTTTTTT.

The CDR3 nucleotides are TGTGCCAGCAGTTCGGGGACTAAGGGGTTCACAGATACGCAGTATTTT. It translates to CASSSGTKGFTDTQYF. J is TRBJ2-3 and V is TRBV28, with 7 bases lining up with TRBD2. Germline V CDR1 and CDR2: MDHEN, SYDVKM. J was trimmed by 2 bases and V by 4 bases; bases with no gene match: 9. The CDR3 totals 16 residues.

This chain joins TRBV11-2 and TRBJ2-6, with D maybe TRBD2 (7 bases). Germline V lookup: CDR1 SGHAT, CDR2 FQNNGV. V was clipped by 8 bases and J by 2 bases, with 13 bases between them. This CDR3 has 15 amino acids. CDR3: CASSRGGAGANVLTF. CDR3 nucleotides: TGTGCCAGCTCAAGAGGGGGGGCTGGGGCCAACGTCCTGACTTTC.

This chain joins TRBV2 and TRBJ2-3; 10 positions match TRBD2. Germline V gives CDR1 SNHLY, CDR2 FYNNEI. The length of the CDR3 is 15 residues. Trimming took 6 bases from V and 3 from J; bases not matched to a gene: 6. The CDR3 here is CASSATSGITDTQYF. CDR3 sequence (DNA): TGTGCCAGCAGCGCTACTAGCGGGATAACAGATACGCAGTATTTT.

This chain links TRBV7-9 with TRBJ1-2; D is unresolved. The germline V and J ends were trimmed by 4 bases and 13 bases, with 19 bases remaining between them. The CDR3 runs to 13 residues. Germline lookup yields CDR1 SEHNR and CDR2 FQNEAQ (reference sequence). The CDR3: CASSSSGSPFTTF. The CDR3 nucleotides read TGTGCCAGCAGCTCCTCGGGATCACCCTTTACCACCTTC.

This chain uses TRBV12-5 with TRBJ1-2, with D possibly TRBD1 on 6 matching bases. Germline assignment: CDR1 LGHNT and CDR2 FRNRAP. CDR3 length: 12 residues. The DNA of the CDR3 is TGTGCAGGACAGACAATTAACTATGGCTACACCTTC. As protein: CAGQTINYGYTF.

The rearrangement links TRBV5-5 to TRBJ2-1; 8 bases are a match to TRBD1. This CDR3 is 16 amino acids long. The germline V gene has CDR1 SGHKS and CDR2 YYEKEE (reference sequence). The J segment lost 0 bases and the V segment lost 4 bases, leaving 6 bases of the junction unmatched. The DNA for the CDR3 is TGTGCCAGCAGCGCCTGGACAGGGATCTCCTACAATGAGCAGTTCTTC. Translation: CASSAWTGISYNEQFF.

V gene TRBV18 combines with J gene TRBJ2-6, with a tentative D call TRBD2 (6 bases). The CDR3 runs to 18 residues. Between the trimmed V and J ends, which lost 0 bases and 0 bases, there was a span of 12 bases. Per the germline V gene, CDR1 is KGHSH and CDR2 is LQKENI. CDR3 in amino acids: CASSPPGTASSGANVLTF. CDR3 DNA: TGTGCCAGCTCACCACCGGGGACTGCCAGCTCTGGGGCCAACGTCCTGACTTTC.

The table lists this clone with a count of one. This sequence joins TRBV27 and TRBJ2-5; D ambiguous. With 8 bases removed from V and 5 bases from J, the gap between germline ends came to 6 bases. The germline V gene has CDR1 MNHEY and CDR2 SMNVEV (reference sequence). This CDR3 is built from 10 residues. The CDR3 loop is CASPRETQYF. The CDR3 region has the DNA TGTGCCAGCCCCAGGGAGACCCAGTACTTC.

This clone was observed once. The DNA of the CDR3 is TGTGCCAGCAGAGTGGGACAGCCCACCGGGGAGCTGTTTTTT. Its protein product is CASRVGQPTGELFF. This chain joins TRBV28 and TRBJ2-2; 7 nucleotides align to TRBD1. Losses at the gene ends were 6 bases for V and 4 bases for J; bases not matched to a gene: 5. The CDR3 is made up of 14 amino acids. From germline, CDR1 is MDHEN and CDR2 SYDVKM. Complete variable domain (other parts from reference TRBV28 and TRBJ2-2): DVKVTQSSRYLVKRTGEKVFLECVQDMDHENMFWYRQDPGLGLRLIYFSYDVKMKEKGDIPEGYSVSREKKERFSLILESASTNQTSMYLCASRVGQPTGELFFGEGSRLTVL.

This chain connects TRBV13 to TRBJ2-1; 7 nucleotides match TRBD1. From germline, CDR1 is PRHDT and CDR2 FYEKMQ (reference sequence). J was trimmed by 9 bases and V by 7 bases; bases with no gene match: 3. CDR3 length: 11 residues. CDR3 region: CASTRTGEQFF. The CDR3 DNA reads as TGTGCCAGCACAAGGACAGGTGAGCAGTTCTTC.

The V call is TRBV28, the J call TRBJ1-1; D might be TRBD1 (6 bases). CDR1 is MDHEN, CDR2 SYDVKM, per germline. Trimming cost V 7 bases and J 5 bases, with 17 bases left between them. The CDR3 totals 14 residues. This chain's CDR3 is CASNEGQLGTEAFF. DNA of the CDR3: TGTGCCAGCAATGAGGGACAACTTGGGACTGAAGCTTTCTTT.

V usage is TRBV6-5 and J usage is TRBJ1-4, with unresolved D. The ends were cut back, 2 bases at V and 0 bases at J, with 7 bases in the middle. Germline V gene data show CDR1 as MNHEY and CDR2 as SVGAGI. CDR3 length: 15 amino acids. CDR3 residues: CASSYSGSTNEKLFF. The CDR3 DNA reads as TGTGCCAGCAGTTACAGCGGGTCAACTAATGAAAAACTGTTTTTT.

The chain has TRBV5-1 and TRBJ1-4; 12 bases line up with TRBD1. CDR1 and CDR2 (germline): SGHRS, YFSETQ. The CDR3 is made up of 15 amino acids. J gave up 8 bases and V 4 bases, and 6 bases lay outside the gene matches. The chain's CDR3 is CASSTAGTGGEKLFF. CDR3 bases: TGCGCCAGCAGCACCGCCGGGACAGGGGGCGAAAAACTGTTTTTT.

The chain combines TRBV9 with TRBJ2-2; 9 bases are a match to TRBD1. V dropped 6 bases and J dropped 7; count of bases not matched to a gene: 13. This CDR3 is 16 amino acids long. Per the germline V gene, CDR1 is SGDLS and CDR2 is YYNGEE. The CDR3 DNA sequence: TGTGCCAGCACGTCGGGACAGGGTAATAACGGCGGGGAGCTGTTTTTT. Translated: CASTSGQGNNGGELFF.

The rearrangement joins TRBV19 to TRBJ1-5; no definite D call. CDR1 LNHDA and CDR2 SQIVND come from the germline V gene (reference sequence). CDR3 length: 16 amino acids. V dropped 7 bases and J dropped 3 bases, with 19 bases sitting between them. Here the CDR3 DNA reads TGTGCCAGTACCCCCATGACGTGGCGGATCAATCAGCCCCAGCATTTT. The encoded protein is CASTPMTWRINQPQHF.

CDR3 in amino acids: CASSQSHSSYNSPLHF. As DNA, the CDR3 is TGTGCCAGCAGCCAGAGTCACAGCTCCTATAATTCACCCCTCCACTTT. This chain connects TRBV3-1 (or the pseudogene TRBV3-2) to TRBJ1-6, with D unresolved. Trimming removed 3 bases from V and 0 bases from J, with 9 bases in between. Germline V gene lookup returns CDR1 LGHDT and CDR2 YNNKEL (reference sequence). The CDR3 has 16 residues.

This sequence joins TRBV24-1 and TRBJ2-1; no reliable D call. In germline, CDR1 is KGHDR, CDR2 SFDVKD. This CDR3 spans 13 amino acids. The V end lost 5 bases, the J end lost 6 bases, and 10 bases lay between the germline ends. CDR3 region: CATSGQVGNEQFF. The CDR3 nucleotides are TGTGCCACCAGTGGCCAGGTTGGCAATGAGCAGTTCTTC.

This chain joins TRBV5-1 and TRBJ2-2; 7 nucleotides agree with TRBD1. Germline CDR1 is SGHRS and CDR2 is YFSETQ. CDR3 size: 17 residues. The J segment lost 0 bases and the V segment lost 0 bases, leaving 5 bases of the junction unmatched. The CDR3 bases are TGCGCCAGCAGCTTGGCAGGACAGGCATCGAACACCGGGGAGCTGTTTTTT. It specifies CASSLAGQASNTGELFF. The variable domain in full, completed from reference TRBV5-1 and TRBJ2-2, reads KAGVTQTPRYLIKTRGQQVTLSCSPISGHRSVSWYQQTPGQGLQFLFEYFSETQRNKGNFPGRFSGRQFSNSRSEMNVSTLELGDSALYLCASSLAGQASNTGELFFGEGSRLTVL.

The V call is TRBV23-1, the J call TRBJ1-1; D possibly corresponds to TRBD1 (5 bases). TRBV23-1 counts as an open reading frame of uncertain function. V gave up 4 bases and J gave up 6 bases, with 18 bases separating them. This CDR3 is built from 15 residues. CDR3 DNA: TGCGCCAGCAGTCGGCAGGAGGGGATAGGGGCTGAAGCTTTCTTT. This codes for CASSRQEGIGAEAFF.

The rearrangement links TRBV3-1 (or the pseudogene TRBV3-2) to TRBJ1-1, with 8 bases aligning to TRBD1. The trim removed 4 bases at V and 1 base at J, leaving 5 bases unmatched. This CDR3 has 15 amino acids. Germline CDR1 and CDR2: LGHDT and YNNKEL (reference sequence). The CDR3 region is CASSRPGTGNTEAFF. CDR3 nucleotide sequence: TGTGCCAGCAGCCGACCCGGGACAGGGAACACTGAAGCTTTCTTT.

The V and J genes are TRBV14 and TRBJ2-7, with a possible D match to TRBD2 (6 bases). The germline CDR1 and CDR2 sequences are SGHDN and FVKESK. The CDR3 runs 15 residues. V was clipped by 0 bases and J by 3 bases, with 12 bases between them. The DNA of the CDR3 is TGTGCCAGCAGCCAAGACCACGGGAGCTTCTACGAGCAGTACTTC. It encodes CASSQDHGSFYEQYF.

This clone has a handful of counts. The rearrangement uses TRBV27 and TRBJ2-7, with D possibly TRBD1 on 6 matching bases. CDR1 is MNHEY, CDR2 SMNVEV, per germline (reference sequence). Trimming pared 2 bases from V and 11 bases from J, leaving 19 bases between. This CDR3 has 14 amino acids. The CDR3 loop is CASSLKPDRSGKYF. Written as DNA, the CDR3 is TGTGCCAGCAGTTTAAAACCGGACAGAAGTGGGAAGTACTTC.